The 19 T cell receptor beta chains listed next were all sequenced from one sample in a study of OX40 agonist ivuxolimab in advanced cancers. Produced via immunoSEQ multiplex PCR; TCRdb's table is partial and in-frame only. The sample has fewer than 95,000 clones, under 95% seen once; the top ten hold less than 3.5%. The specimen comprised CD4+ or CD8+ T cells sorted from blood, sampled in a trial of the OX40 agonist ivuxolimab. Receptors originate from an adult with an advanced solid tumor such as melanoma, head and neck, liver or kidney cancer.

The gene calls are TRBV4-3 and TRBJ1-3; no clear D gene. The CDR3 extends over 16 amino acids. From germline, CDR1 is LGHNA and CDR2 YSLEER. The ends were cut back, 4 bases at V and 2 bases at J, with 15 bases in the middle. The CDR3 protein is CASSLSWGATGNTIYF. DNA of the CDR3: TGCGCCAGCAGCCTCTCTTGGGGTGCCACTGGAAACACCATATATTTT.

V and J are TRBV2 and TRBJ2-1; TRBD2 aligns across 8 bases. The trim removed 3 bases at V and 0 bases at J, leaving 10 bases unmatched. Looked up from germline, CDR1 is SNHLY and CDR2 is FYNNEI. This CDR3 spans 18 amino acids. The CDR3 loop reads CASSDSTSGKSSYNEQFF. Written as DNA, the CDR3 is TGTGCCAGCAGTGATAGTACTAGCGGAAAGAGCTCCTACAATGAGCAGTTCTTC.

This rearrangement joins TRBV4-3 to TRBJ1-1; D is ambiguous. V was trimmed by 1 base and J by 2 bases, leaving 8 bases between them. Germline loops: CDR1 LGHNA, CDR2 YSLEER. CDR3 size: 14 residues. CDR3 sequence: CASSQAAENTEAFF. As DNA, the CDR3 is TGCGCCAGCAGCCAAGCGGCAGAAAACACTGAAGCTTTCTTT.

This clone has a single count. The chain couples TRBV27 to TRBJ1-3; D is perhaps TRBD1 (5 bases). With 6 bases removed from V and 4 bases from J, the gap between germline ends came to 13 bases. Per germline, CDR1 MNHEY and CDR2 SMNVEV (reference sequence). The CDR3 loop spans 14 amino acids. The CDR3 loop reads CASSPPGPGNTIYF. CDR3 bases: TGTGCCAGCAGCCCTCCGGGACCGGGAAACACCATATATTTT.

CDR3 region: CASSQTALETYEQYF. CDR3 DNA: TGCGCCAGCAGCCAAACAGCCCTGGAAACCTACGAGCAGTACTTC. The V and J genes are TRBV4-1 and TRBJ2-7; no definite D call. Germline V gene sequence: CDR1 MGHRA, CDR2 YSYEKL. Trimming removed 2 bases from V and 2 bases from J, with 13 bases in between. This CDR3 contains 15 residues.

This chain connects TRBV4-2 to TRBJ2-3, with unresolved D. Germline V gene data show CDR1 as LGHNA and CDR2 as YNFKEQ. Deletions cut 0 bases from V and 0 bases from J, with 16 bases between. The CDR3 runs to 18 residues. Here the CDR3 DNA reads TGTGCCAGCAGCCAAGATTTCGTACAACCATCTAGCACAGATACGCAGTATTTT. Amino acid sequence: CASSQDFVQPSSTDTQYF.

The chain couples TRBV28 to TRBJ2-1, with 8 bases identical to TRBD2. Per the germline V gene, CDR1 is MDHEN and CDR2 is SYDVKM. The CDR3 sequence is 17 residues long. Trimming removed 4 bases from V and 4 bases from J; junction bases left unmatched: 12. The CDR3 reads CASSSPLRSGSYNEQFF. DNA for the CDR3: TGTGCCAGCAGTTCCCCCTTAAGGAGCGGGAGTTACAATGAGCAGTTCTTC. The full variable domain, in which reference TRBV28 and TRBJ2-1 provide the parts outside the CDR3, is DVKVTQSSRYLVKRTGEKVFLECVQDMDHENMFWYRQDPGLGLRLIYFSYDVKMKEKGDIPEGYSVSREKKERFSLILESASTNQTSMYLCASSSPLRSGSYNEQFFGPGTRLTVL.

The CDR3 region has the DNA TGTGCCAGCAGCCCCGGACCGCTAGATAGACAAGAGACCCAGTACTTC. This sequence encodes CASSPGPLDRQETQYF. The chain links TRBV7-6 to TRBJ2-5; D ambiguous. This CDR3 has 16 residues. Germline V CDR1 and CDR2: SGHVS, FNYEAQ. Trimming took off 5 bases at V and 2 bases at J, with 18 bases between the two ends.

V and J are TRBV19 and TRBJ1-6; D is possibly TRBD1 (5 bases). In germline, CDR1 is LNHDA, CDR2 SQIVND (reference sequence). This CDR3 contains 15 residues. V dropped 5 bases and J dropped 16 bases, with 24 bases sitting between them. DNA for the CDR3: TGTGCCAGTAGTTTAAGCCCGGGACTCCAAGAGACGCTCCACTTT. Translated, it gives CASSLSPGLQETLHF.

This chain connects TRBV19 to TRBJ2-5, with D maybe TRBD1 (5 bases). V lost 4 bases and J 2 bases, leaving 14 bases between the germline ends. This CDR3 comprises 15 residues. Looked up from germline, CDR1 is LNHDA and CDR2 is SQIVND (reference sequence). The CDR3 nucleotides read TGTGCCAGTAGTAGGAAGTGGGGCCAGCAAGAGACCCAGTACTTC. Protein product: CASSRKWGQQETQYF.

V gene TRBV5-1 combines with J gene TRBJ2-7; 10 bases align to TRBD2. The CDR3 extends over 16 amino acids. Germline CDR1 reads SGHRS; CDR2 reads YFSETQ. V shed 4 bases and J 3 bases; nucleotides not matched to a gene: 10. The CDR3 loop is CASSNHLAGVLYEQYF. CDR3 coding DNA: TGCGCCAGCAGCAACCACCTAGCGGGGGTGCTCTACGAGCAGTACTTC.

V is TRBV6-5 and J is TRBJ2-3; 12 bases map to TRBD2. Germline trimming cut 5 bases from V and 7 bases from J; bases unmatched to any gene: 4. The germline V gene has CDR1 MNHEY and CDR2 SVGAGI. This CDR3 is built from 14 residues. The DNA for the CDR3 is TGTGCCAGCAGTCCTAGCGGGAGGGCGAATACGCAGTATTTT. Translating gives CASSPSGRANTQYF.

The rearrangement joins TRBV11-2 to TRBJ2-1, with 9 bases identical to TRBD2. CDR1 is SGHAT, CDR2 FQNNGV, per germline. The junction had 12 bases not matched to a gene; V was cut back by 6 bases and J by 6 bases. This CDR3 contains 16 residues. This chain's CDR3 is CASRPHSGSKSNEQFF. The CDR3 DNA is TGTGCCAGCAGACCCCATAGCGGGAGTAAATCCAATGAGCAGTTCTTC.

This clone has a handful of counts. The rearrangement links TRBV6-4 to TRBJ1-1; D might be TRBD1 (5 bases). V lost 8 bases to trimming and J lost 5 bases, with 12 bases between them. This CDR3 has 12 amino acids. CDR1 is MRHNA and CDR2 is SNTAGT in the germline V gene. In DNA, the CDR3 is TGTGCCAGCCGACTATGGGGGACTGAAGCTTTCTTT. Translating it yields CASRLWGTEAFF.

The rearrangement joins TRBV4-3 to TRBJ1-3, with D maybe TRBD1 (6 bases). The CDR3 runs 13 residues. Germline V CDR1 and CDR2: LGHNA, YSLEER. The V end lost 4 bases, the J end lost 7 bases, and 11 bases lay between the germline ends. In DNA, the CDR3 is TGCGCCAGCAGCCTACAGGGAGGGAACACCATATATTTT. This gives the protein CASSLQGGNTIYF.

The V and J genes are TRBV19 and TRBJ1-4, with D maybe TRBD1 (6 bases). The CDR3 contains 18 residues. Trimming pared 5 bases from V and 6 bases from J, leaving 25 bases between. CDR1 and CDR2 (germline): LNHDA, SQIVND (reference sequence). CDR3: CASSPDRSHFTSDEKLFF. DNA for the CDR3: TGTGCCAGTAGTCCTGACAGGTCCCATTTCACATCGGATGAAAAACTGTTTTTT.

V usage is TRBV5-1 and J usage is TRBJ2-7, with 10 nucleotides matching TRBD1. After removal of 3 bases from V and 5 bases from J, the junction contained 5 bases not matched to a gene. The CDR3 extends over 14 amino acids. From germline, CDR1 is SGHRS and CDR2 YFSETQ. CDR3 DNA: TGCGCCAGCAGCTCGGACAGGGGGGTCGACGAGCAGTACTTC. It translates to CASSSDRGVDEQYF.

This CDR3 reads CSAWTGVYGYTF. CDR3 DNA sequence: TGCAGCGCCTGGACAGGGGTCTATGGCTACACCTTC. This chain connects TRBV29-1 to TRBJ1-2; 9 nucleotides agree with TRBD1. The CDR3 has 12 amino acids. Germline V gene sequence: CDR1 SQVTM, CDR2 ANQGSEA. Unmatched junction bases numbered 4, after V lost 7 bases and J lost 4 bases. The entire variable domain, with the rest obtained from reference TRBV29-1 and TRBJ1-2, is as follows: SAVISQKPSRDICQRGTSLTIQCQVDSQVTMMFWYRQQPGQSLTLIATANQGSEATYESGFVIDKFPISRPNLTFSTLTVSNMSPEDSSIYLCSAWTGVYGYTFGSGTRLTVV.

The chain joins TRBV7-6 to TRBJ2-7; possibly TRBD1 or TRBD2 for D (5 bases each). This CDR3 comprises 14 residues. Trimming stripped 3 bases from V and 4 bases from J, with 13 bases between. Germline V gene lookup returns CDR1 SGHVS and CDR2 FNYEAQ. CDR3 region: CASSFGGRAYEQYF. The CDR3 DNA follows: TGTGCCAGCAGCTTTGGAGGCAGGGCATACGAGCAGTACTTC.